The following is a T cell receptor (beta chain) sequence with its context. There is no known antigen for this receptor. Within one base of it there is no much larger clone, and no base qualities were kept. These data originate in a study of T cell responses to AZD1222 COVID-19 vaccine (dated by TCRdb to the early 2020s). Background on the whole study: Because spike-specific TCR depth and breadth did not differ between the two schedules, AZD1222 recipients who got a second dose at roughly 4 weeks were pooled with those who got a second dose at roughly 12 weeks. A total of just over 230 trial participants underwent TCR sequencing, of whom approximately 200 had received two doses of AZD1222 and 26 had received two doses of the MenACWY control vaccine. Trial participants were enrolled by age into 18-55, 56-69 and 70-plus year subgroups, with approximately 160, 26 and 62 TCR-sequenced participants respectively.

The germline V gene encodes CDR1 SGHKS and CDR2 YYEKEE (reference sequence). V sheds 4 bases and J sheds 1 base, leaving 10 bases between their ends. From cysteine to phenylalanine, the CDR3 is 14 amino acids long. The sequence is cut down to CDR3 DNA, 42 bases in frame from base 1. Study-wide conclusions, independent of this receptor: Conclusions about previously exposed vaccinees are limited because only five to seven AZD1222 recipients were SARS-CoV-2 seropositive at baseline. Vaccine-associated CD4 TCRs spanned the whole spike protein, with dominant responses in regions 160-218 and 743-854. No day 14 peak-response samples were available, so repertoires were characterized only after the peak T cell response. Reportedly, close to half of the unique spike-specific TCRs recognized epitopes lying outside the regions that are mutated in the B.1.351 and B.1.1.7 variants. In the small 56-69-year group, the increase in depth fell short of significance, most likely because of low power. A significant rise in spike-specific TCR breadth and depth was observed after two AZD1222 doses relative to day 0 and relative to MenACWY recipients. Most participants were white British and females outnumbered males, and the authors suggested that clonal diversity may have been underestimated.

In light of the paper, this sample's time point label describes: baseline before first vaccination. Samples from vaccinated people were obtained from the UK trials COV001 and COV002, which included a single-blind randomized controlled phase 2/3 trial of AZD1222 (ChAdOx1 nCoV-19) in healthy adults. For TCRbeta chain sequencing, PBMC samples were collected from trial participants at day 0 and at day 28 after the second dose. The CDR3 regions of human TCRbeta chains were analyzed by immunosequencing. The original methods were these. Repertoire TCRs were checked for matches against a reference library of SARS-CoV-2-specific TCRs that had been generated using the MIRA antigen-specificity platform. Breadth was defined as the fraction of unique TCRs that were SARS-CoV-2-associated, and depth was defined as the fraction of total T cells that were SARS-CoV-2-associated. Each spike-specific TCR was assigned to its reactive spike region and to a CD4 or CD8 class using the MIRA data. Log10-transformed breadth and depth values were compared by one-way ANOVA with Sidak's multiple comparisons tests. Sourced from immuneACCESS, this table was stored by TCRdb with only in-frame sequences that have V and J called. A share of the clones is absent; for the studies checked, an unresolved V gene accounts for under half, and the remainder has no known explanation. V and J calls and clone size come straight from that table; D and trimming were deduced from the DNA. In all, the sample holds about 140,000 clones, and roughly 90% of those were seen once. The ten largest clones represent approximately 3% of the sample.

The chain couples TRBV5-5 to TRBJ2-3; the D gene assignment is ambiguous. This TCR was recovered from an adult in good health. The sample consisted of peripheral blood, taken on day 0 of AZD1222 vaccination. The CDR3 in this case is CASSPYQRTDTQYF. The nucleotide sequence is given as TGTGCCAGCAGCCCATACCAACGCACAGATACGCAGTATTTT.